Listed below are T cell receptor beta chains from one sample, sequenced in a study of blood T cell repertoires in COVID-19. TCRdb's table, derived via immunoSEQ multiplex PCR, lists solely in-frame clones and lacks some. Here the sample spans around 280,000 clones, around nine tenths being singletons. Material: PBMCs or T cells enriched from blood (not recorded which). These receptor sequences come from a woman aged 40 to 49 who had recovered from COVID-19. The CDR3 runs from the conserved cysteine through the conserved F or W. D genes are given only for firm matches. Clone sizes are given selectively: once, few, many, or a class where the clone is expanded.

D gene,J gene,V gene,clone size,CDR3 protein,CDR3 DNA
-,TRBJ2-1,TRBV27,-,CASSLRGTQQFF,TGTGCCAGCAGTTTAAGAGGGACTCAGCAGTTCTTC
-,TRBJ2-3,TRBV21-1,-,CASSKRTSGVTDTQYF,TGTGCCAGCAGCAAAAGAACTAGCGGGGTCACAGATACGCAGTATTTT
TRBD1,TRBJ2-3,TRBV6-5,-,CASSGTGGLDTQYF,TGTGCCAGCTCCGGGACAGGGGGCTTAGATACGCAGTATTTT
-,TRBJ2-1,TRBV13,-,CASKEGTHYNEQFF,TGTGCCAGCAAGGAAGGGACTCACTACAATGAGCAGTTCTTC
TRBD1,TRBJ2-7,TRBV6-1,-,CASSDPGQGFRNPTGYEQYF,TGTGCCAGCAGTGACCCGGGACAGGGTTTCCGAAACCCGACTGGCTACGAGCAGTACTTC
-,TRBJ1-4,TRBV19,-,CASRRSSSTNEKLFF,TGTGCCAGTAGGAGGAGTTCCTCAACTAATGAAAAACTGTTTTTT
TRBD2,TRBJ2-1,TRBV20-1,-,CSASSSGGYNEQFF,TGCAGTGCTAGTAGTAGCGGGGGTTACAATGAGCAGTTCTTC
-,TRBJ1-1,TRBV5-1,-,CASSQTGNQPEAFF,TGCGCCAGCAGCCAAACAGGGAACCAGCCTGAAGCTTTCTTT
TRBD1,TRBJ1-1,TRBV5-8,once,CASSEQGISPEAFF,TGTGCCAGCAGCGAACAGGGGATAAGCCCTGAAGCTTTCTTT
-,TRBJ1-1,TRBV6-5,-,CASTKGGRATEAFF,TGTGCCAGCACTAAAGGAGGGAGGGCCACTGAAGCTTTCTTT
TRBD2,TRBJ2-2,TRBV10-3,-,CAIRDSGRETGELFF,TGTGCCATCAGGGACAGCGGGAGAGAGACCGGGGAGCTGTTTTTT
-,TRBJ2-3,TRBV24-1,-,CATSDPRVDTQYF,TGTGCCACCAGTGACCCTAGAGTAGATACGCAGTATTTT
-,TRBJ1-4,TRBV6-6,-,CASTPYRGKTEKLFF,TGTGCCAGCACCCCCTATAGGGGGAAGACCGAAAAACTGTTTTTT
TRBD1,TRBJ1-4,TRBV20-1,-,CSAMDRGKLFF,TGCAGTGCAATGGACAGGGGGAAACTGTTTTTT
-,TRBJ1-2,TRBV5-1,-,CASSPGVQYGYTF,TGCGCCAGCAGCCCGGGGGTACAATATGGCTACACCTTC
-,TRBJ2-7,TRBV4-3,-,CASSQSPQGANEQYF,TGCGCCAGCAGCCAATCACCACAGGGTGCGAACGAGCAGTACTTC
-,TRBJ1-4,TRBV3-1/TRBV3-2,-,CASSPRPWGHKLFF,TGTGCCAGCAGCCCGAGACCCTGGGGGCATAAACTGTTTTTT
TRBD1,TRBJ2-3,TRBV11-2,-,CASSSPVRGPPNTQYF,TGTGCCAGCAGCTCCCCCGTCAGGGGGCCCCCAAATACGCAGTATTTT
TRBD1,TRBJ1-6,TRBV6-4,-,CATKQDRGFNSPLHF,TGTGCCACCAAACAGGACAGGGGGTTTAATTCACCCCTCCACTTT
TRBD2,TRBJ2-7,TRBV4-2,-,CASSQDPLAGGYEQYF,TGTGCCAGCAGCCAAGATCCCCTAGCCGGGGGGTACGAGCAGTACTTC
-,TRBJ2-7,TRBV27,-,CASRGQSYEQYF,TGTGCCAGCAGGGGCCAAAGCTACGAGCAGTACTTC
-,TRBJ1-5,TRBV19,-,CASGFRGDNQPQHF,TGTGCCAGTGGGTTCAGGGGCGACAATCAGCCCCAGCATTTT
TRBD2,TRBJ2-1,TRBV4-1,-,CASSQPGLAGTGNEQFF,TGCGCCAGCAGCCAACCGGGACTAGCGGGAACGGGCAATGAGCAGTTCTTC